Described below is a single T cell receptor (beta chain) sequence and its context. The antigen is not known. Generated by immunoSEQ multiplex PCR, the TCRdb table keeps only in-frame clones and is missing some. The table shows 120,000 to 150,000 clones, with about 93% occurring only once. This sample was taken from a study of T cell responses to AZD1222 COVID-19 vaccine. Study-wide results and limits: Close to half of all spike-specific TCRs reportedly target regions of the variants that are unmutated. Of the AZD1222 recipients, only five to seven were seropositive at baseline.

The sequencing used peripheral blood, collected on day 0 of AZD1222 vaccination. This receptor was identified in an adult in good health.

Here the CDR3 reads CASSLSGPSYEQYF. CDR3 sequence (DNA): TGTGCCAGCAGCTTAAGTGGGCCGAGCTACGAGCAGTACTTC. This sequence joins TRBV13 and TRBJ2-7; no clear D. CDR3 length equals 14 residues. CDR1 and CDR2 from the germline V gene are PRHDT and FYEKMQ (reference sequence). The germline V and J ends were trimmed by 2 bases and 3 bases, with 11 bases remaining between them.